This entry lists 25 T cell receptor beta chains sequenced from one sample in a study of technical replicates of blood from a handful of donors. Profiling relied on immunoSEQ multiplex PCR, and the TCRdb table lists in-frame clones only, not all of them. The repertoire holds about 80,000 clones, with roughly 98% as singletons. The sequenced sample was T cells isolated from PBMCs. The receptors come from a human donor in good health.

The CDR3 spells CASSFGGGPNNEQFF. CDR3 nucleotides: TGTGCCAGCAGCTTTGGTGGAGGGCCCAACAATGAGCAGTTCTTC. The chain employs TRBV13 and TRBJ2-1; D may be TRBD2 (6 bases). V was cut by 3 bases and J by 5 bases, with 14 bases left in between. The CDR3 contains 15 residues. Germline assignment: CDR1 PRHDT and CDR2 FYEKMQ (reference sequence).

The V gene is TRBV4-1, the J gene TRBJ2-7, with D possibly being TRBD2 (7 bases). Trimming stripped 3 bases from V and 3 bases from J, with 24 bases between. This CDR3 is built from 18 residues. CDR1 and CDR2 (germline): MGHRA, YSYEKL. The CDR3: CASSHFLLGGGKGYEQYF. The CDR3 nucleotides are TGCGCCAGCAGCCATTTTCTCTTAGGGGGGGGCAAGGGCTACGAGCAGTACTTC.

The rearrangement uses TRBV11-2 and TRBJ2-2, with D possibly TRBD2 on 6 matching bases. Between the trimmed V and J ends, which lost 8 bases and 4 bases, there was a span of 20 bases. The CDR3 spans 16 residues. Germline CDR1 and CDR2: SGHAT and FQNNGV. For the CDR3, the DNA is TGTGCCAGCTCGAAGTTCGGGAGTGGGATCACCGGGGAGCTGTTTTTT. It translates to CASSKFGSGITGELFF.

The chain combines TRBV9 with TRBJ1-3, with 9 bases aligning to TRBD1. Germline V gene lookup returns CDR1 SGDLS and CDR2 YYNGEE. This CDR3 has 15 residues. J was trimmed by 3 bases and V by 0 bases; bases with no gene match: 1. The CDR3 loop reads CASSVGTGDGNTIYF. The CDR3 bases are TGTGCCAGCAGCGTAGGGACAGGGGATGGAAACACCATATATTTT.

This chain links TRBV7-3 with TRBJ1-3; a possible D gene is TRBD1 (5 bases). The germline V and J ends were trimmed by 10 bases and 2 bases, with 12 bases remaining between them. CDR3 length equals 13 residues. The germline gives CDR1 SGHTA, CDR2 FQGTGA. For the CDR3, the DNA is TGTGCCACCGATCCAGGGACTGGAAACACCATATATTTT. Amino acid sequence: CATDPGTGNTIYF. Based on the CDR3 plus reference TRBV7-3 and TRBJ1-3, the full variable domain is GAGVSQTPSNKVTEKGKYVELRCDPISGHTALYWYRQSLGQGPEFLIYFQGTGAADDSGLPNDRFFAVRPEGSVSTLKIQRTERGDSAVYLCATDPGTGNTIYFGEGSWLTVV.

The J gene is TRBJ1-1, the V gene TRBV6-4; D possibly corresponds to TRBD1 (6 bases). Germline V lookup: CDR1 MRHNA, CDR2 SNTAGT. Trimming took off 6 bases at V and 0 bases at J, with 11 bases between the two ends. The CDR3 totals 14 residues. The CDR3 DNA sequence: TGTGCCAGCAGAACCACAGGGATGAACACTGAAGCTTTCTTT. Translated: CASRTTGMNTEAFF.

The rearrangement links TRBV7-9 to TRBJ1-1; TRBD1 agrees at 8 bases. Trimming removed 5 bases from V and 2 bases from J; junction bases left unmatched: 7. CDR3 length: 15 residues. Looked up from germline, CDR1 is SEHNR and CDR2 is FQNEAQ (reference sequence). The DNA for the CDR3 is TGTGCCAGCAGCCCGCGGACAGGGAGTAACACTGAAGCTTTCTTT. Protein product: CASSPRTGSNTEAFF.

The V call is TRBV4-1, the J call TRBJ2-1, with D possibly TRBD2 on 6 matching bases. The ends were cut back, 4 bases at V and 1 base at J, with 8 bases in the middle. The germline CDR1 and CDR2 sequences are MGHRA and YSYEKL. This CDR3 is built from 14 residues. The CDR3: CASSRAGSYNEQFF. As DNA, the CDR3 is TGCGCCAGCAGCCGGGCGGGATCCTACAATGAGCAGTTCTTC.

The J gene is TRBJ2-5, the V gene TRBV7-9; 7 bases fit TRBD1. The CDR3 is 13 amino acids. The germline V gene has CDR1 SEHNR and CDR2 FQNEAQ (reference sequence). The trim removed 4 bases at V and 4 bases at J, leaving 3 bases unmatched. The CDR3 is CASSSGQRETQYF. Written as DNA, the CDR3 is TGTGCCAGCAGCTCGGGACAGCGAGAGACCCAGTACTTC.

This chain links TRBV5-1 with TRBJ2-5; D remains ambiguous. V was trimmed by 1 base and J by 3 bases, leaving 10 bases between them. The CDR3 totals 14 residues. The germline V gene has CDR1 SGHRS and CDR2 YFSETQ. In DNA, the CDR3 is TGCGCCAGCAGCTTGTATAACAGAAAAGAGACCCAGTACTTC. Protein sequence: CASSLYNRKETQYF.

The genes are TRBV27 and TRBJ2-7, with a weak D call TRBD1 (5 bases). The CDR3 consists of 12 residues. V lost 5 bases to trimming and J lost 5 bases, with 10 bases between them. Germline loops: CDR1 MNHEY, CDR2 SMNVEV (reference sequence). The CDR3 loop is CASSPLGDEQYF. As DNA, the CDR3 is TGTGCCAGCAGTCCTCTAGGGGACGAGCAGTACTTC.

The rearrangement uses TRBV2 and TRBJ2-2, with D perhaps TRBD1 (6 bases). Between the trimmed V and J ends, which lost 5 bases and 6 bases, there was a span of 7 bases. There are 12 residues in the CDR3. Germline values: CDR1 SNHLY, CDR2 FYNNEI. The CDR3 reads CASSTGSGELFF. As DNA, the CDR3 is TGTGCCAGCAGTACAGGGTCCGGGGAGCTGTTTTTT.

The chain combines TRBV12-5 with TRBJ1-6, with a tentative D call TRBD1 (6 bases). Deletions cut 4 bases from V and 13 bases from J, with 26 bases between. There are 17 residues in the CDR3. Germline values: CDR1 LGHNT, CDR2 FRNRAP. DNA for the CDR3: TGTGCTAGTGGTTCCTCGACAGACAGGCCCGAGTATAACCCCCTCCACTTT. Translation gives CASGSSTDRPEYNPLHF. Complete variable domain (other parts from reference TRBV12-5 and TRBJ1-6): DARVTQTPRHKVTEMGQEVTMRCQPILGHNTVFWYRQTMMQGLELLAYFRNRAPLDDSGMPKDRFSAEMPDATLATLKIQPSEPRDSAVYFCASGSSTDRPEYNPLHFGNGTRLTVT.

This rearrangement joins TRBV7-9 to TRBJ2-3; 9 bases align to TRBD2. V shed 3 bases and J 1 base; nucleotides not matched to a gene: 14. The CDR3 covers 19 residues. Germline V gene data show CDR1 as SEHNR and CDR2 as FQNEAQ (reference sequence). CDR3 nucleotides: TGTGCCAGCAGCTTCCTTAGTCTAGCGGGGCGTTACCGCACAGATACGCAGTATTTT. The encoded protein is CASSFLSLAGRYRTDTQYF.

The chain recombines TRBV28 with TRBJ2-1, with D possibly TRBD1 on 6 matching bases. Trimming took off 6 bases at V and 4 bases at J, with 13 bases between the two ends. This CDR3 has 14 residues. In germline, CDR1 is MDHEN, CDR2 SYDVKM. CDR3 loop: CASRTGELYNEQFF. CDR3 bases: TGTGCCAGCAGGACAGGAGAACTTTACAATGAGCAGTTCTTC.

V usage is TRBV5-6 and J usage is TRBJ2-1; 8 bases fit TRBD2. Trimming at V came to 0 bases and at J to 8 bases, leaving 7 bases not matched to a gene. The CDR3 is 15 amino acids. Germline V gene data show CDR1 as SGHDT and CDR2 as YYEEEE. CDR3 in amino acids: CASSLVGTSVDEQFF. The CDR3 coding sequence is TGTGCCAGCAGCTTGGTCGGGACTAGTGTCGATGAGCAGTTCTTC.

This chain uses TRBV29-1 with TRBJ1-2; TRBD1 might be the D (5 bases). CDR1 is SQVTM, CDR2 ANQGSEA, per germline. The CDR3 is 11 amino acids. V shed 7 bases and J shed 5 bases, with 11 bases lying between them. The CDR3 DNA sequence: TGCAGCGCGGGGGGTATATATGGCTACACCTTC. Protein product: CSAGGIYGYTF.

The chain links TRBV15 to TRBJ2-2; tentatively, D is TRBD2 (6 bases). Trimming took 5 bases from V and 7 from J, leaving 14 bases between them. CDR3 length: 14 residues. Germline V CDR1 and CDR2: LNHNV, YYDKDF (reference sequence). The CDR3 protein is CATSSKPGLGELFF. The CDR3 DNA reads as TGTGCCACCAGCTCTAAGCCGGGACTCGGGGAGCTGTTTTTT.

This clone was counted once. V gene TRBV6-1 combines with J gene TRBJ1-2; weak D call: TRBD1 (5 bases). Per germline, CDR1 MNHNS and CDR2 SASEGT. The CDR3 consists of 14 residues. The germline V and J ends were trimmed by 0 bases and 11 bases, with 16 bases remaining between them. CDR3 in DNA: TGTGCCAGCAGTGAAGCACAAATTATAGGGGAATACACCTTC. Amino acids: CASSEAQIIGEYTF.

The chain carries TRBV6-4 and TRBJ2-7, with a tentative D call TRBD1 (5 bases). CDR3 length equals 20 residues. Trimming stripped 2 bases from V and 6 bases from J, with 32 bases between. Germline CDR1 reads MRHNA; CDR2 reads SNTAGT. The CDR3 region is CASSDPKSFWGLPSVSEQYF. The CDR3 nucleotides are TGTGCCAGCAGTGACCCAAAATCCTTTTGGGGCCTGCCCTCCGTAAGCGAGCAGTACTTC.

The gene calls are TRBV15 and TRBJ1-1; TRBD1 might be the D (5 bases). CDR3 size: 15 residues. V lost 0 bases and J lost 1, with 9 bases in between. Per the germline V gene, CDR1 is LNHNV and CDR2 is YYDKDF (reference sequence). CDR3 in amino acids: CATSRDKDRNTEAFF. The CDR3 region has the DNA TGTGCCACCAGCAGAGATAAAGACAGGAACACTGAAGCTTTCTTT. The full variable domain, completed using reference TRBV15 and TRBJ1-1, is DAMVIQNPRYQVTQFGKPVTLSCSQTLNHNVMYWYQQKSSQAPKLLFHYYDKDFNNEADTPDNFQSRRPNTSFCFLDIRSPGLGDTAMYLCATSRDKDRNTEAFFGQGTRLTVV.

The rearrangement joins TRBV4-1 to TRBJ2-7; the match to TRBD1 covers 8 bases. The CDR3 has 16 amino acids. J lost 4 bases, V lost 3 bases, and 11 bases had no gene match. CDR1 is MGHRA, CDR2 YSYEKL, per germline. CDR3 DNA: TGCGCCAGCAGCCACGACACAGGGGGTTCGAGGTACGAGCAGTACTTC. Its translation: CASSHDTGGSRYEQYF.

The chain carries TRBV29-1 and TRBJ2-7, with 9 bases that match TRBD1. The germline CDR1 and CDR2 sequences are SQVTM and ANQGSEA. The CDR3 covers 13 residues. The J segment lost 4 bases and the V segment lost 7 bases, leaving 8 bases of the junction unmatched. CDR3 sequence: CSAGGTGRYEQYF. Written as DNA, the CDR3 is TGCAGCGCCGGAGGGACAGGGAGATACGAGCAGTACTTC.

This clone has only one observation. The chain uses TRBV11-2 and TRBJ1-2; no definite D call. V was cut by 3 bases and J by 6 bases, with 14 bases left in between. Germline V gives CDR1 SGHAT, CDR2 FQNNGV. This CDR3 spans 14 amino acids. The CDR3 is CASSFGVQLHGYTF. The CDR3 region has the DNA TGTGCCAGCAGCTTCGGGGTCCAACTACATGGCTACACCTTC.

The genes are TRBV10-1 and TRBJ2-7; 10 bases are shared with TRBD1. This CDR3 spans 15 amino acids. V dropped 9 bases and J dropped 3; count of bases not matched to a gene: 11. CDR1 and CDR2 from the germline V gene are WNHNN and SYGVQD (reference sequence). CDR3 sequence (DNA): TGCGCCAGTTCCTTGGGACAGGGGAAGGGCTACGAGCAGTACTTC. As protein: CASSLGQGKGYEQYF.